These 28 T cell receptor beta chains were sequenced from one sample in a study of PD-1 blockade in classical Hodgkin lymphoma. The time point is: newly diagnosed, previously untreated cHL patient sample. This table comes from immunoSEQ multiplex PCR, and its TCRdb copy is limited to in-frame clones, with some not included. This sample yields about 16,000 clones, of which approximately 90% are seen a single time; less than 9% belongs to the top ten. Source material: peripheral blood mononuclear cells (PBMCs). The receptors come from a human donor with classical Hodgkin lymphoma.

In its sample, this clone was seen once. The chain is built from TRBV6-4 and TRBJ1-5; D call uncertain. The V gene lost 4 bases and the J gene lost 0 bases, with 7 bases spanning the gap. This CDR3 has 14 residues. Germline V gene sequence: CDR1 MRHNA, CDR2 SNTAGT. The CDR3: CASSADHSNQPQHF. The CDR3 region has the DNA TGTGCCAGCAGTGCTGACCATAGCAATCAGCCCCAGCATTTT.

The chain is built from TRBV6-5 and TRBJ2-1; D call uncertain. V was trimmed by 6 bases and J by 0 bases, leaving 12 bases between them. CDR3 length: 15 residues. Looked up from germline, CDR1 is MNHEY and CDR2 is SVGAGI. CDR3 coding DNA: TGTGCCAGCAGCTGGATCGCCGGCTCCTACAATGAGCAGTTCTTC. Amino acids: CASSWIAGSYNEQFF.

V gene TRBV7-2 combines with J gene TRBJ2-7; a possible D gene is TRBD2 (5 bases). The germline gives CDR1 SGHTA, CDR2 FQGNSA. Trimming left V 5 bases short and J 2 bases short, with 19 bases between. CDR3 length: 16 residues. The CDR3 region is CASSPLARKGTYEQYF. CDR3 bases: TGTGCCAGCAGCCCCCTAGCTCGTAAAGGGACCTACGAGCAGTACTTC.

The chain recombines TRBV6-4 with TRBJ2-2; 10 bases line up with TRBD1. The germline V gene encodes CDR1 MRHNA and CDR2 SNTAGT. Trimming cost V 10 bases and J 2 bases; bases outside gene matches: 7. This CDR3 contains 15 residues. CDR3 region: CAIRGTGENTGELFF. CDR3 sequence (DNA): TGTGCCATCCGAGGGACAGGGGAAAACACCGGGGAGCTGTTTTTT.

The chain links TRBV7-9 to TRBJ1-2, with D maybe TRBD1 (5 bases). Germline V gene data show CDR1 as SEHNR and CDR2 as FQNEAQ (reference sequence). V was cut by 9 bases and J by 8 bases, with 19 bases left in between. The CDR3 consists of 13 residues. CDR3 DNA sequence: TGTGCCAGTCATGCGGGGGTGGGCTTCGGCTACACCTTC. It codes for CASHAGVGFGYTF.

This rearrangement joins TRBV27 to TRBJ1-5; D is unresolved. CDR3 length equals 13 residues. Germline V CDR1 and CDR2: MNHEY, SMNVEV (reference sequence). Between the trimmed V and J ends, which lost 3 bases and 4 bases, there was a span of 7 bases. This chain's CDR3 is CASSFLGNQPQHF. The CDR3, as DNA: TGTGCCAGCAGTTTTTTAGGTAATCAGCCCCAGCATTTT.

The chain joins TRBV5-1 to TRBJ2-3, with 8 positions matching TRBD1. The CDR3 has 15 amino acids. Trimming cost V 3 bases and J 5 bases; bases outside gene matches: 8. Germline CDR1 SGHRS, CDR2 YFSETQ. The CDR3 spells CASSSSGGWLDTQYF. The DNA for the CDR3 is TGCGCCAGCAGCTCGTCAGGGGGCTGGTTAGATACGCAGTATTTT.

The chain links TRBV25-1 to TRBJ2-3; D might be TRBD2 (6 bases). Germline V gene data show CDR1 as MGHDK and CDR2 as SYGVNS. V dropped 2 bases and J dropped 3 bases, with 18 bases sitting between them. The CDR3 contains 17 residues. CDR3 in amino acids: CASSEDGGAGGTDTQYF. DNA of the CDR3: TGTGCCAGCAGTGAAGATGGAGGGGCCGGTGGTACAGATACGCAGTATTTT. Full variable domain (remainder filled in from reference TRBV25-1 and TRBJ2-3): EADIYQTPRYLVIGTGKKITLECSQTMGHDKMYWYQQDPGMELHLIHYSYGVNSTEKGDLSSESTVSRIRTEHFPLTLESARPSHTSQYLCASSEDGGAGGTDTQYFGPGTRLTVL.

This chain uses TRBV20-1 with TRBJ2-7; TRBD1 or TRBD2 may be the D gene (5 bases each). CDR1 is DFQATT, CDR2 SNEGSKA, per germline (reference sequence). The CDR3 is 11 amino acids. V was shortened by 6 bases and J by 3 bases, with 9 bases between the two germline ends. The CDR3 nucleotides are TGCAGTGCAGAGGGGATCTACGAGCAGTACTTC. It specifies CSAEGIYEQYF.

This chain connects TRBV29-1 to TRBJ1-5; D uncertain. This CDR3 is 13 amino acids long. Between the trimmed V and J ends, which lost 4 bases and 3 bases, there was a span of 10 bases. Per germline, CDR1 SQVTM and CDR2 ANQGSEA. This CDR3 is CSVVGPDNQPQHF. The CDR3 nucleotides read TGCAGCGTTGTGGGTCCGGACAATCAGCCCCAGCATTTT.

This clone was found once. This chain joins TRBV10-3 and TRBJ2-5; D not certain. This CDR3 region has 11 residues. Germline V gene data show CDR1 as ENHRY and CDR2 as SYGVKD. The V end lost 2 bases, the J end lost 5 bases, and 3 bases lay between the germline ends. CDR3 residues: CAISEGETQYF. In DNA, the CDR3 is TGTGCCATCAGTGAGGGCGAGACCCAGTACTTC.

This rearrangement joins TRBV5-3 to TRBJ2-3, with no clear D. TRBV5-3 carries the ORF label, with uncertain function. The CDR3 is 18 residues long. Trimming took 4 bases from V and 2 from J, leaving 23 bases between them. The CDR3 DNA is TGTGCCAGAAGCGCTTTCGGCAACTCTTTAGGACCCACAGATACGCAGTATTTT. Protein product: CARSAFGNSLGPTDTQYF.

V usage is TRBV25-1 and J usage is TRBJ2-3, with D perhaps TRBD2 (6 bases). Trimming cost V 2 bases and J 4 bases, with 13 bases left between them. The CDR3 is made up of 15 amino acids. CDR1 is MGHDK, CDR2 SYGVNS, per germline. CDR3 sequence reads: CASSERRDEADTQYF. The CDR3 DNA is TGTGCCAGCAGTGAACGGCGGGATGAGGCAGATACGCAGTATTTT.

The chain is built from TRBV2 and TRBJ1-1; no definite D call. V dropped 10 bases and J dropped 3 bases, with 15 bases sitting between them. The CDR3 runs 13 residues. Germline V lookup: CDR1 SNHLY, CDR2 FYNNEI. CDR3 sequence: CATQRETHTEAFF. The CDR3 bases are TGTGCCACCCAAAGGGAGACCCACACTGAAGCTTTCTTT.

This clone was seen once. The chain links TRBV28 to TRBJ2-2; 9 bases align to TRBD2. This CDR3 region has 15 residues. The V gene end was trimmed by 7 bases and the J gene end by 0 bases; junction bases not matched to a gene: 3. CDR1 is MDHEN and CDR2 is SYDVKM in the germline V gene. CDR3 loop: CASKLAGSNTGELFF. The CDR3 coding sequence is TGTGCCAGCAAACTAGCGGGTTCGAACACCGGGGAGCTGTTTTTT.

The V gene is TRBV28, the J gene TRBJ2-7; D is possibly TRBD2 (5 bases). CDR1 and CDR2 from the germline V gene are MDHEN and SYDVKM. V was cut by 5 bases and J by 5 bases, with 13 bases left in between. This CDR3 region has 13 residues. The CDR3 sequence is CASSRPAVNEQYF. CDR3 nucleotides: TGTGCCAGCAGTCGGCCAGCGGTCAACGAGCAGTACTTC.

The V gene is TRBV2, the J gene TRBJ2-5; TRBD2 matches at 8 bases. Germline V gene data show CDR1 as SNHLY and CDR2 as FYNNEI. The CDR3 extends over 14 amino acids. V trimming: 8 bases; J trimming: 6 bases; junction bases outside the gene matches: 11. In DNA, the CDR3 is TGTGCCAGCGGAATCCAGCGGGAGAAAAAGACCCAGTACTTC. Its translation is CASGIQREKKTQYF.

V gene TRBV19 combines with J gene TRBJ2-1; D gene ambiguous. The germline V and J ends were trimmed by 6 bases and 0 bases, with 12 bases remaining between them. Germline V lookup: CDR1 LNHDA, CDR2 SQIVND (reference sequence). The CDR3 consists of 15 residues. The CDR3: CASRDARSSYNEQFF. The CDR3, as DNA: TGTGCCAGTAGGGACGCCAGGAGCTCCTACAATGAGCAGTTCTTC. Combining the CDR3 with reference TRBV19 and TRBJ2-1 gives the whole variable domain DGGITQSPKYLFRKEGQNVTLSCEQNLNHDAMYWYRQDPGQGLRLIYYSQIVNDFQKGDIAEGYSVSREKKESFPLTVTSAQKNPTAFYLCASRDARSSYNEQFFGPGTRLTVL.

The J gene is TRBJ2-7, the V gene TRBV30, with 8 bases lining up with TRBD2. The CDR3 loop spans 14 amino acids. Germline CDR1 GTSNPN, CDR2 SVGIG (reference sequence). V lost 5 bases to trimming and J lost 3 bases; unmatched junction nucleotides: 9. The CDR3 loop is CAWSMGTRGYEQYF. For the CDR3, the DNA is TGTGCCTGGTCAATGGGGACTAGGGGCTACGAGCAGTACTTC.

This clone appeared once. This chain links TRBV5-5 with TRBJ2-6; D is undetermined. V was clipped by 4 bases and J by 0 bases, with 11 bases between them. CDR1 and CDR2 (germline): SGHKS, YYEKEE (reference sequence). The CDR3 is 16 residues long. In DNA form, the CDR3 reads TGTGCCAGCAGCCAGACTCACCGCTCTGGGGCCAACGTCCTGACTTTC. Translated: CASSQTHRSGANVLTF.

The chain joins TRBV7-9 to TRBJ1-1, with a tentative D call TRBD1 (6 bases). V was pared by 5 bases and J by 5 bases, with 15 bases between. The CDR3 spans 14 residues. Germline V CDR1 and CDR2: SEHNR, FQNEAQ (reference sequence). CDR3 amino acids: CASSLNTGSTEAFF. The CDR3 DNA is TGTGCCAGCAGCCTTAATACAGGGTCTACTGAAGCTTTCTTT.

Comment on this clone: The same CDR3 also results from other DNA sequences found in this sample. The chain has TRBV2 and TRBJ2-2, with 10 bases that match TRBD2. The CDR3 sequence is 15 residues long. V gave up 8 bases and J gave up 8 bases; unmatched junction bases: 11. Germline-derived CDR1 and CDR2 are SNHLY and FYNNEI. DNA of the CDR3: TGTGCCAGCGGGGGTGGGCTAGCGGGAGATGGGGAGCTGTTTTTT. This translates into CASGGGLAGDGELFF.

The chain is built from TRBV10-1 and TRBJ2-3; possibly TRBD2 for D (5 bases). This CDR3 region has 14 residues. The ends were cut back, 4 bases at V and 1 base at J, with 9 bases in the middle. Germline values: CDR1 WNHNN, CDR2 SYGVQD (reference sequence). CDR3 amino acids: CASSGGFRTDTQYF. The CDR3 DNA reads as TGCGCCAGCAGTGGCGGGTTTCGCACAGATACGCAGTATTTT.

J is TRBJ1-2 and V is TRBV7-9, with unresolved D. Germline CDR1 is SEHNR and CDR2 is FQNEAQ (reference sequence). The CDR3 is 14 residues long. V dropped 5 bases and J dropped 1 base, with 11 bases sitting between them. The CDR3 DNA follows: TGTGCCAGCAGCCGCCAGACGGTTAACTATGGCTACACCTTC. Residues: CASSRQTVNYGYTF.

CDR3 sequence: CAWKGGTEAFF. As DNA, the CDR3 is TGTGCCTGGAAGGGCGGCACTGAAGCTTTCTTT. The V and J genes are TRBV30 and TRBJ1-1; no reliable D call. The CDR3 has 11 residues. Germline loops: CDR1 GTSNPN, CDR2 SVGIG (reference sequence). V shed 4 bases and J shed 4 bases, with 7 bases lying between them. Looking up the rest from reference TRBV30 and TRBJ1-1 gives the full variable domain: SQTIHQWPATLVQPVGSPLSLECTVEGTSNPNLYWYRQAAGRGLQLLFYSVGIGQISSEVPQNLSASRPQDRQFILSSKKLLLSDSGFYLCAWKGGTEAFFGQGTRLTVV.

The V and J genes are TRBV30 and TRBJ2-5; D unclear. The germline V and J ends were trimmed by 1 base and 5 bases, with 11 bases remaining between them. Germline CDR1 reads GTSNPN; CDR2 reads SVGIG (reference sequence). The CDR3 runs to 13 residues. CDR3 protein: CAWSGSLQETQYF. The CDR3 DNA is TGTGCCTGGAGTGGTAGCCTCCAGGAGACCCAGTACTTC.

V and J are TRBV10-3 and TRBJ2-3; TRBD2 matches at 8 bases. Germline CDR1 ENHRY, CDR2 SYGVKD. With V trimmed by 8 bases and J by 4 bases, 11 bases remained unmatched. The CDR3 length is 15 residues. CDR3 residues: CAIARESGGADTQYF. CDR3 coding DNA: TGTGCCATCGCCCGGGAGTCGGGAGGGGCAGATACGCAGTATTTT.

In this sample, this clone turned up a few times. The V gene is TRBV6-4, the J gene TRBJ2-7; 10 nucleotides match TRBD1. The CDR3 covers 15 residues. V shed 6 bases and J 0 bases; nucleotides not matched to a gene: 5. CDR1 and CDR2 (germline): MRHNA, SNTAGT. This CDR3 reads CASSEGQGSSYEQYF. CDR3 nucleotide sequence: TGTGCCAGCAGCGAGGGACAGGGGTCCTCCTACGAGCAGTACTTC.